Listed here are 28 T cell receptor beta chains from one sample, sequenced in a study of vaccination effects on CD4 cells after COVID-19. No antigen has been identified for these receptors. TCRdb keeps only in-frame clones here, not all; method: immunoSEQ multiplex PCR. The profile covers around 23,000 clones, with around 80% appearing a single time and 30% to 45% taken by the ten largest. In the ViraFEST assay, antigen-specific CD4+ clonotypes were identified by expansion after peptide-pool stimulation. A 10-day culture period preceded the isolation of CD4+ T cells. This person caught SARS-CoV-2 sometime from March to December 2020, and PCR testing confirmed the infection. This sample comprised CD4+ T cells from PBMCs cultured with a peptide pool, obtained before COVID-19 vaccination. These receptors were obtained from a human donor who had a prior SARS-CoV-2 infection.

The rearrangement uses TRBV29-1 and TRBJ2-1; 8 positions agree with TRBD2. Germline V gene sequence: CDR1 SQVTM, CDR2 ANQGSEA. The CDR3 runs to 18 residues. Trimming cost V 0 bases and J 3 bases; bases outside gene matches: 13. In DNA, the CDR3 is TGCAGCGTTGAAGATAGGCGGGAGGCACTCCCCTACTACAATGAGCAGTTCTTC. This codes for CSVEDRREALPYYNEQFF.

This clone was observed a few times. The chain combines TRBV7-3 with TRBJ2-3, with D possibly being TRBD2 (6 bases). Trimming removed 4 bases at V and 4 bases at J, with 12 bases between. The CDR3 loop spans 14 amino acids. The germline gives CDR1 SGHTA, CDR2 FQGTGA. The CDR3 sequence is CASSWAGGADTQYF. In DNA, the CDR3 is TGTGCCAGCAGCTGGGCTGGAGGGGCAGATACGCAGTATTTT. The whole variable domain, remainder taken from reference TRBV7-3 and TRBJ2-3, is GAGVSQTPSNKVTEKGKYVELRCDPISGHTALYWYRQSLGQGPEFLIYFQGTGAADDSGLPNDRFFAVRPEGSVSTLKIQRTERGDSAVYLCASSWAGGADTQYFGPGTRLTVL.

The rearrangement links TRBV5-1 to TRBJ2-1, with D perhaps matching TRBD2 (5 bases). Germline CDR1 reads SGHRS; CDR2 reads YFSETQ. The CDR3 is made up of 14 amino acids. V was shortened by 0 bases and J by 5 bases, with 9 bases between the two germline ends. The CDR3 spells CASSLERRNNEQFF. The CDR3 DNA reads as TGCGCCAGCAGCTTGGAGCGGCGCAACAATGAGCAGTTCTTC.

The CDR3 DNA reads as TGTGCCAGCAGCTTATACAGGGGAAACCAAGAGACCCAGTACTTC. It translates to CASSLYRGNQETQYF. This chain connects TRBV11-2 to TRBJ2-5, with 7 bases identical to TRBD1. The V gene's germline CDR1 is SGHAT and CDR2 FQNNGV. There are 15 residues in the CDR3. With V trimmed by 2 bases and J by 0 bases, 3 bases remained unmatched.

The CDR3 sequence is CATSRGDSSYEQYF. In DNA, the CDR3 is TGTGCCACCAGCAGAGGGGACAGCTCCTACGAGCAGTACTTC. The chain couples TRBV15 to TRBJ2-7; 7 bases map to TRBD1. Germline V gives CDR1 LNHNV, CDR2 YYDKDF (reference sequence). CDR3 length equals 14 residues. V shed 1 base, J shed 0 bases, and the junction held 0 bases outside the gene matches.

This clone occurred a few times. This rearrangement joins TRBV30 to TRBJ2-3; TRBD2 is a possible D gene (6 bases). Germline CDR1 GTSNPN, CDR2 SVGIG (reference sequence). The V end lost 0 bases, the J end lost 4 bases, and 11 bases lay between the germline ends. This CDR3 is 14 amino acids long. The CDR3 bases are TGTGCCTGGAGTGTTGGCGGGGCGGCAGATACGCAGTATTTT. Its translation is CAWSVGGAADTQYF.

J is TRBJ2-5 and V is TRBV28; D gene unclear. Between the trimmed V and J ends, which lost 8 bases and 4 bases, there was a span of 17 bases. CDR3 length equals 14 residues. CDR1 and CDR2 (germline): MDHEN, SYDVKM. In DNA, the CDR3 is TGTGCCAGCCAAACGGCCCGGCCAACAGAGACCCAGTACTTC. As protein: CASQTARPTETQYF.

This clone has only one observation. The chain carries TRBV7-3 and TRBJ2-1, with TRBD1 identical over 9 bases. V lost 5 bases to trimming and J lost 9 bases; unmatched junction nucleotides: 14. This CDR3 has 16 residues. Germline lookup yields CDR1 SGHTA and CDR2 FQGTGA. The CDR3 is CASSPMDRGWGGEQFF. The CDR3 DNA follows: TGTGCCAGCAGCCCCATGGACAGGGGTTGGGGAGGTGAGCAGTTCTTC. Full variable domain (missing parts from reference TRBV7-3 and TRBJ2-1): GAGVSQTPSNKVTEKGKYVELRCDPISGHTALYWYRQSLGQGPEFLIYFQGTGAADDSGLPNDRFFAVRPEGSVSTLKIQRTERGDSAVYLCASSPMDRGWGGEQFFGPGTRLTVL.

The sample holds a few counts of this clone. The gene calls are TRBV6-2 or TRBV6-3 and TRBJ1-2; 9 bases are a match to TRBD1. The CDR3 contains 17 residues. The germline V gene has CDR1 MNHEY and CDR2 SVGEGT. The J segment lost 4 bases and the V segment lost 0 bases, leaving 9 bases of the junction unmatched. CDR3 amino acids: CASSYSARADRGYGYTF. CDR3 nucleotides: TGTGCCAGCAGTTACTCGGCCAGAGCGGACAGGGGCTATGGCTACACCTTC.

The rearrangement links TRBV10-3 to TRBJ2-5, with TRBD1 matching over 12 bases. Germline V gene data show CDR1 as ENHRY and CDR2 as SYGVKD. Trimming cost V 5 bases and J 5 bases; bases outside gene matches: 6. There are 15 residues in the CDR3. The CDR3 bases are TGTGCCATCAGTATGGGACAGGGGGCCCTTGAGACCCAGTACTTC. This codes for CAISMGQGALETQYF.

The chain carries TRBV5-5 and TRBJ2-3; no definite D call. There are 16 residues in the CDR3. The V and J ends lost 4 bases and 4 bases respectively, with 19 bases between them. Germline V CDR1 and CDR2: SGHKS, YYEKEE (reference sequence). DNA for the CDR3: TGTGCCAGCAGCCACCCGGACCTACCTGGGGCAGATACGCAGTATTTT. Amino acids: CASSHPDLPGADTQYF.

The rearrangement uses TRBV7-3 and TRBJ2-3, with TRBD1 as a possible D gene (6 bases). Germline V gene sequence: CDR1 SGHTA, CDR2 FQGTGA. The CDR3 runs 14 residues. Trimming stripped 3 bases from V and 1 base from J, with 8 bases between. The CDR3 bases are TGTGCCAGCAGCTTGGGACACCGCACAGATACGCAGTATTTT. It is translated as CASSLGHRTDTQYF.

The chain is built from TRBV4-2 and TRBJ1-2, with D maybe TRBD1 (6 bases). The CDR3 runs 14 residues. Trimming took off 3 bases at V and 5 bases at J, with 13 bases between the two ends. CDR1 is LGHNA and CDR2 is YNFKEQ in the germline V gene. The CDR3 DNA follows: TGTGCCAGCAGCCAGAGGGAAGGGACATATGGCTACACCTTC. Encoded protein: CASSQREGTYGYTF.

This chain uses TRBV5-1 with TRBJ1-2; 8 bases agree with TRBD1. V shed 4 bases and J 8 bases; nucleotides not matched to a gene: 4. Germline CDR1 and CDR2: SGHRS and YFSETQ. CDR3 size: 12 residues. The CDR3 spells CASSVTGEGYTF. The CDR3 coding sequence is TGCGCCAGCAGCGTGACAGGGGAAGGCTACACCTTC. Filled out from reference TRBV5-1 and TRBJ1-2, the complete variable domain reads KAGVTQTPRYLIKTRGQQVTLSCSPISGHRSVSWYQQTPGQGLQFLFEYFSETQRNKGNFPGRFSGRQFSNSRSEMNVSTLELGDSALYLCASSVTGEGYTFGSGTRLTVV.

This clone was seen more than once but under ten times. CDR3 sequence (DNA): TGTGCCACCAGTGATTTGGGGAGACCCTATGGCTACACCTTC. It specifies CATSDLGRPYGYTF. V and J are TRBV24-1 and TRBJ1-2; D unresolved. This CDR3 spans 14 amino acids. The V gene's germline CDR1 is KGHDR and CDR2 SFDVKD. Trimming removed 0 bases from V and 4 bases from J, with 8 bases in between.

The CDR3 loop reads CAWGLAGGFFEQFF. For the CDR3, the DNA is TGTGCCTGGGGTCTAGCGGGGGGATTTTTTGAGCAGTTCTTC. The genes are TRBV30 and TRBJ2-1; TRBD2 aligns across 11 bases. Germline CDR1 is GTSNPN and CDR2 is SVGIG (reference sequence). J gave up 9 bases and V 5 bases, and 9 bases lay outside the gene matches. The CDR3 extends over 14 amino acids.

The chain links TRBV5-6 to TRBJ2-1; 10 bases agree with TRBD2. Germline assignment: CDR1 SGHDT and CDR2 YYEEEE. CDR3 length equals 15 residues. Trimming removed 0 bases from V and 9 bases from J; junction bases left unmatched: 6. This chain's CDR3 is CASSLVGSGRLEQFF. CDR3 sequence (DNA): TGTGCCAGCAGCTTGGTGGGTAGCGGGAGGCTTGAGCAGTTCTTC.

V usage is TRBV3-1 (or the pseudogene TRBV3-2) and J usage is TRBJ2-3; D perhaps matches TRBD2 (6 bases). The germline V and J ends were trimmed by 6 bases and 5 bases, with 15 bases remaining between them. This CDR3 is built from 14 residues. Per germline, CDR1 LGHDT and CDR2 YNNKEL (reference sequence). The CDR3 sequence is CASRRSGWGDTQYF. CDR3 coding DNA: TGTGCCAGCAGACGCAGCGGGTGGGGAGATACGCAGTATTTT.

The CDR3 coding sequence is TGTGCCAGCAGTCGCGGACAGGGTGCGGCTGAAGCTTTCTTT. As protein: CASSRGQGAAEAFF. The chain links TRBV2 to TRBJ1-1; 8 bases agree with TRBD1. CDR1 is SNHLY, CDR2 FYNNEI, per germline. Losses at the gene ends were 5 bases for V and 6 bases for J; bases not matched to a gene: 8. The CDR3 totals 14 residues.

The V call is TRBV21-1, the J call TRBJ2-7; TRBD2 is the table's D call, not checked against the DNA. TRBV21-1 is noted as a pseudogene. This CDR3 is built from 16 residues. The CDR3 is CASSKQGLAGHYEQYF. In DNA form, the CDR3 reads TGTGCCAGCAGCAAGCAGGGACTAGCGGGCCACTACGAGCAGTACTTC.

CDR3: CASSRGPGDGEKLFF. CDR3 DNA: TGTGCCAGCAGCCGGGGGCCGGGGGACGGGGAAAAACTGTTTTTT. The genes are TRBV7-3 and TRBJ1-4; tentative D call: TRBD1 (6 bases). The CDR3 totals 15 residues. Between the trimmed V and J ends, which lost 5 bases and 8 bases, there was a span of 18 bases. CDR1 and CDR2 (germline): SGHTA, FQGTGA.

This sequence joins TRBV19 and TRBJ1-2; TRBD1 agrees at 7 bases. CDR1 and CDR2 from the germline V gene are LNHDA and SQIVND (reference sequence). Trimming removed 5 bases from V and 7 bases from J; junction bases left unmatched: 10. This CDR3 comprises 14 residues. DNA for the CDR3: TGTGCCAGTAGTGCCCCAGGGGGGTCTATTGGCTACACCTTC. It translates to CASSAPGGSIGYTF.

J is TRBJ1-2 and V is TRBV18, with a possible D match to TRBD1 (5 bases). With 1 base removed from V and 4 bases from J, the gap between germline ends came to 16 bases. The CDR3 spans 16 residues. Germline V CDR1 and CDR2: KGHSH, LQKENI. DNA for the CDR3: TGTGCCAGCTCACCACGCTCCAGGGAAGGAGCCTATGGCTACACCTTC. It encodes CASSPRSREGAYGYTF.

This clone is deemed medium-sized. The CDR3 nucleotides are TGTGCCAGTAGTCCGACCCAGACCAACTCCTACAATGAGCAGTTCTTC. Translated, it gives CASSPTQTNSYNEQFF. The rearrangement links TRBV19 to TRBJ2-1; unclear D gene. The CDR3 is 16 amino acids. V shed 5 bases and J shed 0 bases, with 14 bases lying between them. CDR1 LNHDA and CDR2 SQIVND come from the germline V gene (reference sequence).

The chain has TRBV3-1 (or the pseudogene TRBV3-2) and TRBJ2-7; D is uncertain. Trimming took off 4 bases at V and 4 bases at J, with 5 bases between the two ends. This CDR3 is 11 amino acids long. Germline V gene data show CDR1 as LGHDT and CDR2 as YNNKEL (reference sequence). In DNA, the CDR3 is TGTGCCAGCAGCCGAAGGTACGAGCAGTACTTC. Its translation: CASSRRYEQYF.

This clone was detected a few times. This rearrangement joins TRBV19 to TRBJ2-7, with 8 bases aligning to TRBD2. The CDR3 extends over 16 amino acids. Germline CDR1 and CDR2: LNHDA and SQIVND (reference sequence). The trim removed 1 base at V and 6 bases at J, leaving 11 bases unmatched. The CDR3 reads CASSIAPGGPRGEQYF. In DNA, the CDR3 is TGTGCCAGTAGTATAGCTCCGGGAGGGCCCCGGGGCGAGCAGTACTTC.

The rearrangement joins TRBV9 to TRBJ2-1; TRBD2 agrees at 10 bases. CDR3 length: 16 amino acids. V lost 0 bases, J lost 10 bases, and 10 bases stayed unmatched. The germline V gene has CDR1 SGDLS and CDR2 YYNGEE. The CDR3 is CASSVGRLAGVGEQFF. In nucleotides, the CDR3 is TGTGCCAGCAGCGTAGGTCGTCTAGCGGGAGTAGGGGAGCAGTTCTTC.

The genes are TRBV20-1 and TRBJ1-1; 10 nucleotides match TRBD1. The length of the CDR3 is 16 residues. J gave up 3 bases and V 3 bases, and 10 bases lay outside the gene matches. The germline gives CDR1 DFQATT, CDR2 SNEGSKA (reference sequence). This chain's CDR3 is CSASGQGGSFDTEAFF. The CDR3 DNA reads TGCAGTGCTAGTGGACAGGGGGGAAGTTTTGACACTGAAGCTTTCTTT.